This T cell receptor (delta chain) emerged from a study of gamma-delta T cells after stem cell transplantation. TCRdb re-identified clones in the RT-PCR reads via CATT. The sample contains about 2,000 delta-chain clones, over 20% of which appear only once. This clone occurred a few times. A far larger clone is a single base away, which makes a read error likely. Germline V gene data show CDR1 as GEAIGNYY and CDR2 as EKD. V lost 0 bases, J lost 0 bases, and 13 bases lay in between. The CDR3 covers 16 residues. The chain has TRDV2 and TRDJ1; no clear D. This receptor was obtained from a human donor. It is not recorded whose cells these are; they may come from a transplant donor. Sequencing was performed on gamma-delta T cells. CDR3 loop: CACDTLSTRYTDKLIF. The CDR3, as DNA: TGTGCCTGTGACACCCTATCCACCAGGTACACCGATAAACTCATCTTT.